Given below is one T cell receptor (beta chain) in context. Its matching antigen is unknown. The data are from a study of T cell repertoires in cytomegalovirus infection. TCRdb independently ran MiXCR on the reads; one entry per CDR3 protein. The sample carries about 310,000 distinct CDR3 sequences, about 17% recorded once. Study conclusions and caveats: The ex vivo response showed dominance by HLA-C-restricted CMV-specific TCR beta clonotypes.

The receptor's source is a human donor in good health (CMV status not recorded). Some clones in this sample may be carry-over from other donors' samples. The sample was PBMCs.

CDR3 DNA sequence: TGTGCCAGCAGTTCCCCAGGACAGGGGGGAAGTGAAAAACTGTTTTTT. Translating gives CASSSPGQGGSEKLFF. The chain links TRBV28 to TRBJ1-4; 10 positions match TRBD1. The V and J ends lost 4 bases and 7 bases, in that order; junction bases with no gene match: 9. Germline V gene data show CDR1 as MDHEN and CDR2 as SYDVKM. The CDR3 consists of 16 residues.